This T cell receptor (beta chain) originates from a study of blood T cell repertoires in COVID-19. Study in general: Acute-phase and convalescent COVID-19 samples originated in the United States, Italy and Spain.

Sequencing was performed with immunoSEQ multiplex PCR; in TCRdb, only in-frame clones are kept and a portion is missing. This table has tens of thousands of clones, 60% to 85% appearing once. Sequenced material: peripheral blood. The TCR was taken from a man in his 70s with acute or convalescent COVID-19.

CDR3 DNA: TGTGCCAGCAGCCGGGACACGCGGCCCAATCAGCCCCAGCATTTT. Protein: CASSRDTRPNQPQHF. The chain is built from TRBV28 and TRBJ1-5; tentatively, D is TRBD1 (6 bases). CDR3 length equals 15 residues. Germline CDR1 reads MDHEN; CDR2 reads SYDVKM. The V end lost 6 bases, the J end lost 3 bases, and 15 bases lay between the germline ends.